This T cell receptor (beta chain) was captured in a study of blood T cell repertoires in COVID-19. About the research overall: Donors in the United States, Italy and Spain gave samples during acute or convalescent COVID-19.

The authors' processing: Reference gene primer amplification yielded estimated nucleated cell counts. The assay was immunoSEQ multiplex PCR, and TCRdb's table has in-frame clones only and misses some. The V and J calls and clone size are taken from that table; D and trimming were inferred from the DNA. The repertoire has 250,000 to 300,000 clones, approximately 89% of them found once; the top ten carry around an eighth. The CDR3 contains 15 residues. Per the germline V gene, CDR1 is SEHNR and CDR2 is FQNEAQ (reference sequence). The V end lost 1 base, the J end lost 2 bases, and 9 bases lay between the germline ends.

This sequence joins TRBV7-9 and TRBJ1-5, with TRBD1 as a possible D gene (5 bases). This sequence was found in a woman aged 60-75 years with acute or convalescent COVID-19. Material for sequencing was peripheral blood. The CDR3 sequence is CASSLEGRGNQPQHF. For the CDR3, the DNA is TGTGCCAGCAGCTTAGAAGGCAGGGGCAATCAGCCCCAGCATTTT.